The 15 T cell receptor beta chains below all came from one sample that was sequenced in a study of regulatory T cells in long-lasting Graves disease. Time point here: newly diagnosed GD, antithyroid drugs for less than 3 months. PBMC-derived RNA was used for the TCR library. Construction of TCR beta libraries relied on iRepertoire HTBI primers and on Arm-PCR targeting CDR3 regions. One entry per CDR3 protein, called by TCRdb with MiXCR from the multiplex PCR reads. The repertoire holds some 340,000 distinct CDR3 sequences, with 12% as singletons. These records were also assigned to another study, of T cells in Graves' hyperthyroidism and ophthalmopathy.

Sequences were derived from peripheral blood mononuclear cells (PBMCs), sampled at new diagnosis, from a patient treated with antithyroid drugs. These receptors all stem from a young woman with Graves disease.

V and J are TRBV4-1 and TRBJ2-6; D possibly uses TRBD1 or TRBD2 (5 bases each). Germline CDR1 MGHRA, CDR2 YSYEKL. With 4 bases removed from V and 4 bases from J, the gap between germline ends came to 14 bases. The CDR3 totals 16 residues. For the CDR3, the DNA is TGCGCCAGCAGCCTTGTGGACGGGGCGGGGGCCAACGTCCTGACTTTC. This encodes CASSLVDGAGANVLTF.

This clonotype came up many times. This chain links TRBV12-3 or TRBV12-4 with TRBJ2-2; 10 nucleotides match TRBD1. With 3 bases clipped from V and 2 bases from J, the junction kept 21 bases outside the gene matches. The CDR3 runs to 22 residues. The CDR3 here is CASSFRDRGFGAGGLNTGELFF. CDR3 coding DNA: TGTGCCAGCAGTTTCCGGGACAGGGGATTTGGTGCGGGGGGACTCAACACCGGGGAGCTGTTTTTT.

This clonotype appeared many times. The chain joins TRBV18 to TRBJ1-4, with 7 bases fitting TRBD1. J lost 6 bases, V lost 1 base, and 2 bases had no gene match. Germline loops: CDR1 KGHSH, CDR2 LQKENI. The CDR3 length is 14 residues. CDR3 protein: CASSPRRGDEKLFF. As DNA, the CDR3 is TGTGCCAGCTCACCACGCAGGGGGGATGAAAAACTGTTTTTT.

This clonotype was observed a few times. V is TRBV28 and J is TRBJ2-1; 13 nucleotides match TRBD2. The V segment lost 3 bases and the J segment 6 bases; nucleotides outside the gene matches: 5. The germline gives CDR1 MDHEN, CDR2 SYDVKM. CDR3 length: 16 amino acids. The CDR3 coding sequence is TGTGCCAGCAGTTTCACTAGCGGGAGGGCCCGCAATGAGCAGTTCTTC. This translates into CASSFTSGRARNEQFF.

This clonotype was picked up many times. V is TRBV12-3 or TRBV12-4 and J is TRBJ1-1; D might be TRBD1 (6 bases). The germline V and J ends were trimmed by 9 bases and 3 bases, with 17 bases remaining between them. There are 14 residues in the CDR3. The CDR3 DNA reads TGTGCCAGTAATCGCAGGGGTATGGACACTGAAGCTTTCTTT. It is translated as CASNRRGMDTEAFF.

This clonotype was observed a handful of times. The V and J genes are TRBV7-3 and TRBJ2-1, with no clear D. Per germline, CDR1 SGHTA and CDR2 FQGTGA. Between the trimmed V and J ends, which lost 4 bases and 6 bases, there was a span of 10 bases. The length of the CDR3 is 13 residues. DNA of the CDR3: TGTGCCAGCAGCTCCGCCTCTACCAATGAGCAGTTCTTC. This encodes CASSSASTNEQFF.

This clonotype came up many times. One junction end disagrees with the germline gene, perhaps due to a read error. The rearrangement joins TRBV20-1 to TRBJ2-1; 14 positions agree with TRBD2. The CDR3 runs 13 residues. CDR1 and CDR2 from the germline V gene are DFQATT and SNEGSKA (reference sequence). CDR3 sequence: CSASSLTSGRALF. CDR3 in DNA: TGCAGTGCTAGTTCCCTGACTAGCGGGAGGGCCCTCTTC.

The chain joins TRBV19 to TRBJ1-2; 8 bases align to TRBD1. J lost 2 bases, V lost 5 bases, and 4 bases had no gene match. Germline V CDR1 and CDR2: LNHDA, SQIVND (reference sequence). CDR3 length: 14 residues. The CDR3: CASSRDRPNYGYTF. The CDR3 bases are TGTGCCAGTAGTCGGGACAGGCCGAACTATGGCTACACCTTC. The whole variable domain, remainder taken from reference TRBV19 and TRBJ1-2, is DGGITQSPKYLFRKEGQNVTLSCEQNLNHDAMYWYRQDPGQGLRLIYYSQIVNDFQKGDIAEGYSVSREKKESFPLTVTSAQKNPTAFYLCASSRDRPNYGYTFGSGTRLTVV.

This clonotype has a count of ten or more. The chain uses TRBV6-4 and TRBJ1-1; D may be TRBD1 (6 bases). Trimming stripped 0 bases from V and 4 bases from J, with 12 bases between. The germline V gene has CDR1 MRHNA and CDR2 SNTAGT. This CDR3 has 15 amino acids. The CDR3 here is CASSDSVAGVTEAFF. In DNA, the CDR3 is TGTGCCAGCAGTGACTCTGTCGCAGGGGTCACTGAAGCTTTCTTT.

This clonotype was recorded at least ten times. The chain has TRBV19 and TRBJ1-1; D is uncertain. V lost 5 bases and J lost 5, with 18 bases in between. The CDR3 loop spans 15 amino acids. Per the germline V gene, CDR1 is LNHDA and CDR2 is SQIVND (reference sequence). DNA for the CDR3: TGTGCCAGTAGTTCTCGTCAGGCTCATGGTACTGAAGCTTTCTTT. As protein: CASSSRQAHGTEAFF.

V usage is TRBV20-1 and J usage is TRBJ1-5, with unresolved D. The CDR3 is 13 residues long. V gave up 5 bases and J gave up 5 bases, with 13 bases separating them. Germline loops: CDR1 DFQATT, CDR2 SNEGSKA (reference sequence). The DNA for the CDR3 is TGCAGTGCTCAGAAAGGATCCTATCAGCCCCAGCATTTT. Translated: CSAQKGSYQPQHF.

This sequence joins TRBV5-1 and TRBJ1-1, with 7 positions matching TRBD1. CDR3 length: 15 residues. The junction had 11 bases not matched to a gene; V was cut back by 4 bases and J by 5 bases. From germline, CDR1 is SGHRS and CDR2 YFSETQ. As DNA, the CDR3 is TGCGCCAGCAGCGCCCGACAGGGTAGGCGGACTGAAGCTTTCTTT. Its protein is CASSARQGRRTEAFF.

This chain uses TRBV10-3 with TRBJ2-2; 7 bases agree with TRBD1. This CDR3 spans 14 amino acids. Germline lookup yields CDR1 ENHRY and CDR2 SYGVKD. Losses at the gene ends were 6 bases for V and 7 bases for J; bases not matched to a gene: 8. This CDR3 is CAIRTGTENGELFF. In DNA, the CDR3 is TGTGCCATCAGAACCGGGACAGAGAACGGGGAGCTGTTTTTT.

A note on this clonotype: This may be a read error, as it is one base from a much larger clone. The chain carries TRBV6-5 and TRBJ2-6; TRBD1 might be the D (6 bases). CDR3 length: 16 amino acids. Germline V CDR1 and CDR2: MNHEY, SVGAGI. CDR3 DNA: TGTGCCAGCAGTTACCCCAGGGGTTCTGGGGCCAGCGTCCTGACTTTC. It encodes CASSYPRGSGASVLTF.

The CDR3: CASSINRQMNSPLHF. Here the CDR3 DNA reads TGTGCCAGTAGTATAAATAGACAAATGAATTCACCCCTCCACTTT. The chain links TRBV19 to TRBJ1-6; no firm D call. CDR1 is LNHDA, CDR2 SQIVND, per germline (reference sequence). CDR3 length: 15 residues. The V end lost 2 bases, the J end lost 7 bases, and 12 bases lay between the germline ends. Full variable domain (remainder filled in from reference TRBV19 and TRBJ1-6): DGGITQSPKYLFRKEGQNVTLSCEQNLNHDAMYWYRQDPGQGLRLIYYSQIVNDFQKGDIAEGYSVSREKKESFPLTVTSAQKNPTAFYLCASSINRQMNSPLHFGNGTRLTVT.